These 31 T cell receptor beta chains were all obtained from the same sample, sequenced in a study of blood T cell repertoires in COVID-19. Method: immunoSEQ multiplex PCR; TCRdb's copy keeps in-frame clones and lacks some. This repertoire shows roughly 26,000 clones, about 71% found once; its top ten account for roughly 8%. The sample taken for sequencing was peripheral blood. These receptors came from a man between 60 and 75 years old with active or convalescent COVID-19.

By share, this clone ranks as medium-sized. CDR3 sequence (DNA): TGTGCCAGCAGTTACTCGGGTGCGGGATACAATGAGCAGTTCTTC. This encodes CASSYSGAGYNEQFF. The chain recombines TRBV6-5 with TRBJ2-1, with D possibly matching TRBD2 (6 bases). The germline V gene has CDR1 MNHEY and CDR2 SVGAGI. The CDR3 spans 15 residues. V lost 0 bases and J 4 bases, leaving 10 bases between the germline ends.

V is TRBV11-2 and J is TRBJ1-2; a possible D gene is TRBD1 (5 bases). From germline, CDR1 is SGHAT and CDR2 FQNNGV. V lost 0 bases, J lost 4 bases, and 12 bases lay in between. The CDR3 contains 15 residues. CDR3 DNA sequence: TGTGCCAGCAGCTTAGATCTCGTGGGGGGCTATGGCTACACCTTC. Its protein is CASSLDLVGGYGYTF.

The J gene is TRBJ1-3, the V gene TRBV7-2; 8 bases line up with TRBD1. V shed 0 bases and J 3 bases; nucleotides not matched to a gene: 7. Per the germline V gene, CDR1 is SGHTA and CDR2 is FQGNSA. CDR3 length equals 17 residues. CDR3 residues: CASSLASGQGYGNTIYF. The CDR3 bases are TGTGCCAGCAGCTTAGCGTCTGGACAGGGATATGGAAACACCATATATTTT.

V gene TRBV6-5 combines with J gene TRBJ2-1; 7 bases line up with TRBD2. This CDR3 has 14 residues. V was pared by 5 bases and J by 6 bases, with 7 bases of the junction left unmatched. CDR1 and CDR2 (germline): MNHEY, SVGAGI. The CDR3 sequence: CASSRVGRVNEQFF. Here the CDR3 DNA reads TGTGCCAGCAGTCGCGTGGGGAGGGTCAATGAGCAGTTCTTC.

This sequence joins TRBV30 and TRBJ2-7; 8 bases align to TRBD2. This CDR3 is 12 amino acids long. Trimming removed 6 bases from V and 7 bases from J; junction bases left unmatched: 8. Germline loops: CDR1 GTSNPN, CDR2 SVGIG (reference sequence). Written as DNA, the CDR3 is TGTGCCTGTCAGAGCGGGAGCAAAGAGCAGTACTTC. Protein product: CACQSGSKEQYF.

The J gene is TRBJ1-6, the V gene TRBV5-4; 8 bases line up with TRBD1. Trimming removed 4 bases from V and 11 bases from J; junction bases left unmatched: 11. CDR3 size: 15 residues. CDR1 and CDR2 from the germline V gene are SGHNT and YYREEE (reference sequence). The CDR3 DNA reads TGTGCCAGCAGCCTGGACAGGGTATTGGGTGCACCCCTCCACTTT. Protein: CASSLDRVLGAPLHF.

The chain links TRBV2 to TRBJ2-7; 9 bases match TRBD1. V lost 10 bases and J lost 5; bases outside the gene matches: 6. CDR1 is SNHLY, CDR2 FYNNEI, per germline. The CDR3 is 12 amino acids. CDR3 residues: CATGQGTHEQYF. In nucleotides, the CDR3 is TGTGCCACCGGACAGGGGACGCACGAGCAGTACTTC.

The V and J genes are TRBV5-6 and TRBJ1-1; weak D call: TRBD1 (5 bases). CDR3 length equals 16 residues. Trimming shortened V by 1 base and J by 6 bases, and 19 bases separated the two germline ends. Germline-derived CDR1 and CDR2 are SGHDT and YYEEEE. Written as DNA, the CDR3 is TGTGCCAGCAGCTTGACAGGAGATACTACACTCGCTGAAGCTTTCTTT. Residues: CASSLTGDTTLAEAFF.

The chain is built from TRBV5-4 and TRBJ1-1; 7 bases match TRBD1. The germline gives CDR1 SGHNT, CDR2 YYREEE (reference sequence). V trimming: 3 bases; J trimming: 1 base; junction bases outside the gene matches: 3. There are 14 residues in the CDR3. The CDR3 loop is CASSWRDRNTEAFF. The CDR3 bases are TGTGCCAGCAGCTGGAGGGACAGGAACACTGAAGCTTTCTTT.

This clone was seen a few times. The rearrangement uses TRBV18 and TRBJ2-7, with D uncertain. Looked up from germline, CDR1 is KGHSH and CDR2 is LQKENI. The CDR3 runs to 17 residues. V dropped 0 bases and J dropped 5 bases, with 20 bases sitting between them. In DNA form, the CDR3 reads TGTGCCAGCTCACCACCCGGTATTCCACAGCCCAGGAACGAGCAGTACTTC. This codes for CASSPPGIPQPRNEQYF. The full variable domain, its missing parts supplied by reference TRBV18 and TRBJ2-7, is NAGVMQNPRHLVRRRGQEARLRCSPMKGHSHVYWYRQLPEEGLKFMVYLQKENIIDESGMPKERFSAEFPKEGPSILRIQQVVRGDSAAYFCASSPPGIPQPRNEQYFGPGTRLTVT.

This clone was seen only a few times. The chain joins TRBV6-5 to TRBJ2-7, with TRBD1 matching over 9 bases. The CDR3 has 15 residues. The junction had 11 bases not matched to a gene; V was cut back by 10 bases and J by 1 base. CDR1 is MNHEY and CDR2 is SVGAGI in the germline V gene. The CDR3 DNA sequence: TGTGCCACCAAGAGGGGGACAGGGAGTTCCTACGAGCAGTACTTC. This translates into CATKRGTGSSYEQYF.

V and J are TRBV24-1 and TRBJ2-4; D ambiguous. Germline V gene sequence: CDR1 KGHDR, CDR2 SFDVKD. This CDR3 has 14 amino acids. V was cut by 4 bases and J by 8 bases, with 14 bases left in between. The CDR3 coding sequence is TGTGCCACCAGTGACCGATTCAACCCGGACATTCAGTACTTC. It is translated as CATSDRFNPDIQYF.

This clone has only a few counts. The chain employs TRBV4-1 and TRBJ1-2; D is unclear. CDR3 size: 15 residues. Trimming left V 1 base short and J 11 bases short, with 20 bases between. From germline, CDR1 is MGHRA and CDR2 YSYEKL. The CDR3: CASSQVNPQATRYTF. In DNA form, the CDR3 reads TGCGCCAGCAGCCAAGTGAACCCTCAGGCTACTAGGTACACCTTC.

This clone was seen just once. The V and J genes are TRBV18 and TRBJ2-7, with D tentatively TRBD1 (6 bases). Between the trimmed V and J ends, which lost 4 bases and 5 bases, there was a span of 15 bases. This CDR3 is built from 14 residues. Per germline, CDR1 KGHSH and CDR2 LQKENI. CDR3 residues: CASSRNRDKDEQYF. The DNA of the CDR3 is TGTGCCAGCTCACGAAACCGGGACAAAGACGAGCAGTACTTC.

V is TRBV28 and J is TRBJ2-3, with 7 bases fitting TRBD1. Germline-derived CDR1 and CDR2 are MDHEN and SYDVKM. V lost 5 bases to trimming and J lost 9 bases; unmatched junction nucleotides: 5. This CDR3 contains 12 residues. In nucleotides, the CDR3 is TGTGCCAGCAGTCCCCCGGGACAGACGCAGTATTTT. Residues: CASSPPGQTQYF.

V is TRBV29-1 and J is TRBJ1-4; D gene unclear. Germline CDR1 is SQVTM and CDR2 is ANQGSEA. CDR3 size: 13 residues. V was shortened by 4 bases and J by 4 bases, with 10 bases between the two germline ends. CDR3 sequence (DNA): TGCAGCGTTGGAGCCGAGCATAATGAAAAACTGTTTTTT. As protein: CSVGAEHNEKLFF.

This rearrangement joins TRBV19 to TRBJ1-3; D unclear. The CDR3 loop spans 15 amino acids. The germline CDR1 and CDR2 sequences are LNHDA and SQIVND (reference sequence). With 6 bases removed from V and 0 bases from J, the gap between germline ends came to 12 bases. As DNA, the CDR3 is TGTGCCAGTAGAGAACAGCCGCTCTCTGGAAACACCATATATTTT. The encoded protein is CASREQPLSGNTIYF.

The gene calls are TRBV5-1 and TRBJ1-2, with D uncertain. Germline assignment: CDR1 SGHRS and CDR2 YFSETQ. This CDR3 is built from 12 residues. V was shortened by 5 bases and J by 0 bases, with 5 bases between the two germline ends. CDR3 in DNA: TGCGCCAGCAGTGAGGCTAACTATGGCTACACCTTC. Translated, it gives CASSEANYGYTF.

V is TRBV6-5 and J is TRBJ2-2, with TRBD2 as a possible D gene (6 bases). The CDR3 covers 13 residues. Germline CDR1 reads MNHEY; CDR2 reads SVGAGI. Trimming cost V 10 bases and J 7 bases, with 16 bases left between them. The CDR3 nucleotides are TGTGCCACCAATCCTCGACTAGTCGGGGAGCTGTTTTTT. As protein: CATNPRLVGELFF.

This clone has just a few counts. The chain has TRBV2 and TRBJ2-2, with 7 bases that match TRBD1. CDR1 is SNHLY and CDR2 is FYNNEI in the germline V gene. The ends lost 4 bases at V and 5 bases at J; junction bases unmatched: 4. CDR3 length: 14 residues. CDR3: CASSADRATGELFF. The CDR3 DNA sequence: TGTGCCAGCAGTGCTGACAGGGCTACCGGGGAGCTGTTTTTT.

The rearrangement uses TRBV6-6 and TRBJ1-2, with TRBD1 as a possible D gene (6 bases). Trimming stripped 5 bases from V and 3 bases from J, with 25 bases between. CDR1 MNHNY and CDR2 SVGAGI come from the germline V gene (reference sequence). CDR3 size: 18 residues. The DNA for the CDR3 is TGTGCCAGCAGTCCCTACTCTGGACAGTCAACCGCCTACTATGGCTACACCTTC. Protein: CASSPYSGQSTAYYGYTF.

The chain has TRBV29-1 and TRBJ1-1; D may be TRBD1 (6 bases). Germline lookup yields CDR1 SQVTM and CDR2 ANQGSEA. CDR3 size: 11 residues. V lost 7 bases, J lost 11 bases, and 17 bases lay in between. CDR3 protein: CSGTGIGEAFF. The CDR3 coding sequence is TGCAGCGGAACAGGGATAGGGGAGGCTTTCTTT.

This clone qualifies as medium-sized. The chain employs TRBV6-5 and TRBJ2-7; 8 bases are shared with TRBD1. CDR3 length: 14 residues. The germline V gene has CDR1 MNHEY and CDR2 SVGAGI. After removal of 6 bases from V and 3 bases from J, the junction contained 7 bases not matched to a gene. CDR3: CASSLGQVSYEQYF. The CDR3 nucleotides are TGTGCCAGCAGCCTGGGACAGGTGAGCTACGAGCAGTACTTC.

This clone was seen only a few times. The chain links TRBV27 to TRBJ2-2; 8 bases line up with TRBD2. Germline CDR1 is MNHEY and CDR2 is SMNVEV (reference sequence). Losses at the gene ends were 0 bases for V and 4 bases for J; bases not matched to a gene: 7. The CDR3 is 17 residues long. CDR3 residues: CASSLSPGLGSTGELFF. The CDR3 bases are TGTGCCAGCAGTTTATCTCCGGGACTAGGGTCCACCGGGGAGCTGTTTTTT.

This clone was observed a handful of times. J is TRBJ1-2 and V is TRBV5-4, with D perhaps matching TRBD1 (6 bases). CDR3 length equals 14 residues. CDR1 is SGHNT, CDR2 YYREEE, per germline (reference sequence). Trimming took off 4 bases at V and 7 bases at J, with 17 bases between the two ends. The CDR3 loop is CASSAVLGAGGYTF. For the CDR3, the DNA is TGTGCCAGCAGCGCAGTGTTGGGGGCGGGTGGCTACACCTTC.

This rearrangement joins TRBV2 to TRBJ2-3; 8 positions agree with TRBD2. The junction had 6 bases not matched to a gene; V was cut back by 7 bases and J by 0 bases. This CDR3 contains 15 residues. The germline gives CDR1 SNHLY, CDR2 FYNNEI. CDR3 DNA: TGTGCCAGCAACCGACTAGCGCCGAGCACAGATACGCAGTATTTT. Residues: CASNRLAPSTDTQYF. Based on the CDR3 plus reference TRBV2 and TRBJ2-3, the full variable domain is EPEVTQTPSHQVTQMGQEVILRCVPISNHLYFYWYRQILGQKVEFLVSFYNNEISEKSEIFDDQFSVERPDGSNFTLKIRSTKLEDSAMYFCASNRLAPSTDTQYFGPGTRLTVL.

V is TRBV6-1 and J is TRBJ2-1; D is ambiguous. Per germline, CDR1 MNHNS and CDR2 SASEGT. V lost 3 bases and J lost 7, with 10 bases in between. The CDR3 consists of 13 residues. The DNA of the CDR3 is TGTGCCAGCAGTGACAGCGAAGAGAATGAGCAGTTCTTC. Its translation is CASSDSEENEQFF.

This chain uses TRBV1 with TRBJ2-6; TRBD1 is taken as the D call from the table, unchecked against the DNA. TRBV1 is flagged as a pseudogene. There are 18 residues in the CDR3. CDR3 nucleotides: TGCACCAGCAGCCAACCGACAGGGGCCTGCTCTGGGGCCAACGTCCTGACTTTC. It translates to CTSSQPTGACSGANVLTF.

The chain combines TRBV7-6 with TRBJ2-3; 7 positions agree with TRBD1. CDR1 and CDR2 (germline): SGHVS, FNYEAQ. Trimming cost V 5 bases and J 3 bases; bases outside gene matches: 8. This CDR3 contains 15 residues. CDR3 DNA: TGTGCCAGCAGCAAAAGGGGGCAGGGTACAGATACGCAGTATTTT. Translated, it gives CASSKRGQGTDTQYF.

The chain employs TRBV7-9 and TRBJ2-4, with 9 bases lining up with TRBD1. The CDR3 has 14 residues. V trimming: 10 bases; J trimming: 11 bases; junction bases outside the gene matches: 15. Germline V gene data show CDR1 as SEHNR and CDR2 as FQNEAQ (reference sequence). The CDR3 region is CATKGGQGGSVQYF. DNA of the CDR3: TGTGCCACCAAAGGGGGACAGGGAGGGTCGGTTCAGTACTTC.

The rearrangement links TRBV5-1 to TRBJ1-1; D is unclear. Germline lookup yields CDR1 SGHRS and CDR2 YFSETQ. Trimming removed 0 bases at V and 0 bases at J, with 6 bases between. The CDR3 spans 14 residues. CDR3 sequence reads: CASSLGELNTEAFF. The DNA for the CDR3 is TGCGCCAGCAGCTTGGGTGAGCTGAACACTGAAGCTTTCTTT.